This T cell receptor (beta chain) was recorded in a study of CD8+CD57+ T cells in acquired aplastic anemia. There are a few counts of this clonotype. The TCR beta profiling, which covered VDJ combination and CDR3 sequence, was carried out using genomic DNA as the template. From the reads, TCRdb called clonotypes with MiXCR, one entry per CDR3 protein. The sample records around 400,000 distinct CDR3 sequences, 55% to 70% being singletons. Germline V gene sequence: CDR1 LGHDT, CDR2 YNNKEL (reference sequence). With 1 base removed from V and 0 bases from J, the gap between germline ends came to 12 bases. The CDR3 is 16 residues long.

The sequenced sample consisted of sorted CD4+, CD8+, or CD8+CD57+ T cells (not recorded which) from PBMCs. The J gene is TRBJ2-5, the V gene TRBV3-1; D not certain. The receptor was derived from a human donor in good health, serving as a control. DNA of the CDR3: TGTGCCAGCAGCCAAGGCGATAGTGGATACCAAGAGACCCAGTACTTC. Residues: CASSQGDSGYQETQYF.